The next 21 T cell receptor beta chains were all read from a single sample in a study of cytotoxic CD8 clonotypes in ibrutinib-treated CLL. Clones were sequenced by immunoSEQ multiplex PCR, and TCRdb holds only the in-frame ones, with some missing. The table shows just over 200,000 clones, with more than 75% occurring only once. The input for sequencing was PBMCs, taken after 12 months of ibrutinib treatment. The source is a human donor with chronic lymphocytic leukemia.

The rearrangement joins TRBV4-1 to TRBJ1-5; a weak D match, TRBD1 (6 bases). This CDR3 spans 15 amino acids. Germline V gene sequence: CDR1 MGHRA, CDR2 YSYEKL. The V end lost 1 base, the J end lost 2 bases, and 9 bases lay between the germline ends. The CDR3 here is CASSQAGGGNQPQHF. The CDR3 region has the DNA TGCGCCAGCAGCCAAGCGGGGGGCGGCAATCAGCCCCAGCATTTT.

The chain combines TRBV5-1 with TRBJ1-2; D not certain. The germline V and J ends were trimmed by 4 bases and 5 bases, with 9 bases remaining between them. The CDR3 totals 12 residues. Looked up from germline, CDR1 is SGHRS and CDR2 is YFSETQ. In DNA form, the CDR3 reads TGCGCCAGCAGCCCCGGGGAATATGGCTACACCTTC. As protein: CASSPGEYGYTF.

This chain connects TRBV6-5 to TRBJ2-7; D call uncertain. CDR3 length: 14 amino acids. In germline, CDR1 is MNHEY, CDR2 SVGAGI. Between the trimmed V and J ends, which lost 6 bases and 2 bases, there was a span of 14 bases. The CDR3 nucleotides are TGTGCCAGCAGCCGGAGTCAAGCCCCCTACGAGCAGTACTTC. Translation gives CASSRSQAPYEQYF.

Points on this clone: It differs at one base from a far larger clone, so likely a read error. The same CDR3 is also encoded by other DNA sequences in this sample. The chain's CDR3 is CASSLGLSYEQYF. Here the CDR3 DNA reads TGTGCCAGCAGCTTAGGACTCTCCTACGAGCAGTACTTC. The chain couples TRBV7-9 to TRBJ2-7; unclear D gene. Trimming shortened V by 1 base and J by 0 bases, and 4 bases separated the two germline ends. Germline CDR1 reads SEHNR; CDR2 reads FQNEAQ (reference sequence). CDR3 size: 13 residues.

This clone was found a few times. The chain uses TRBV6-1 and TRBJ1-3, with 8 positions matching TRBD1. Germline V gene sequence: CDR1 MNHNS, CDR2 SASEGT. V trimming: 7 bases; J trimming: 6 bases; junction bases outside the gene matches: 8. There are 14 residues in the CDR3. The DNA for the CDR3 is TGTGCCAGCAAACCACAGGGGGGACCAAACACCATATATTTT. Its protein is CASKPQGGPNTIYF.

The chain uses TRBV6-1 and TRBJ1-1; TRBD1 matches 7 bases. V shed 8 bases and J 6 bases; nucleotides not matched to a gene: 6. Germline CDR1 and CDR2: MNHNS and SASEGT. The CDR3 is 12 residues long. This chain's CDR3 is CASGGQYAEAFF. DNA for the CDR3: TGTGCCAGCGGGGGACAGTATGCTGAAGCTTTCTTT.

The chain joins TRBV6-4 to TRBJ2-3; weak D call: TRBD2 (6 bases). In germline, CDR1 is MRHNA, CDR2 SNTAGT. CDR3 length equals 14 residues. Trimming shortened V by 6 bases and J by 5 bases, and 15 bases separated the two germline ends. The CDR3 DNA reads TGTGCCAGCAGCCCACAAGGAGGGGAAGATACGCAGTATTTT. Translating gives CASSPQGGEDTQYF.

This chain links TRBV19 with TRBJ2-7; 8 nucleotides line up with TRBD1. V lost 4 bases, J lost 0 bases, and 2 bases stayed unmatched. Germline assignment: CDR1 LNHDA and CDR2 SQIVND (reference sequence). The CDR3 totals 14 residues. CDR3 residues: CASSTGGSSYEQYF. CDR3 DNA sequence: TGTGCCAGTAGTACAGGGGGCAGCTCCTACGAGCAGTACTTC.

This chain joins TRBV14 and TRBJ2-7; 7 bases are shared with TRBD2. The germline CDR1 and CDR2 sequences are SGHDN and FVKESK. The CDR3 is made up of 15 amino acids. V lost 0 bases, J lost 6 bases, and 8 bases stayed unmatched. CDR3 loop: CASSQDWGRGIEQYF. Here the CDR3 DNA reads TGTGCCAGCAGCCAAGATTGGGGGAGGGGTATCGAGCAGTACTTC.

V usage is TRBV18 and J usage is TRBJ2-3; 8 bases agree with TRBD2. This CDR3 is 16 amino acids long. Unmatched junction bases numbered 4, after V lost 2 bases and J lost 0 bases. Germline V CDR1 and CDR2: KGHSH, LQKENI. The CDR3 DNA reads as TGTGCCAGCTCACCAGAGTCTAGCGGGAGCACAGATACGCAGTATTTT. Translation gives CASSPESSGSTDTQYF.

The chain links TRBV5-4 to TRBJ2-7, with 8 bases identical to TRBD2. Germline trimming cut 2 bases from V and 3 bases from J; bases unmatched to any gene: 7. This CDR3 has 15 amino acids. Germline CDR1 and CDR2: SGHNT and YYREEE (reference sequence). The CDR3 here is CASSLSLAGVYEQYF. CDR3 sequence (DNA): TGTGCCAGCAGCTTATCCCTAGCGGGTGTCTACGAGCAGTACTTC.

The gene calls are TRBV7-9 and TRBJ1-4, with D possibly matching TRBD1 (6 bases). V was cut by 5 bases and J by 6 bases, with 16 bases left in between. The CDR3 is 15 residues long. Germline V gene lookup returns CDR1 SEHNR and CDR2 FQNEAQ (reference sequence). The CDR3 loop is CASSQNGGADEKLFF. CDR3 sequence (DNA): TGTGCCAGCAGCCAAAACGGGGGCGCCGATGAAAAACTGTTTTTT.

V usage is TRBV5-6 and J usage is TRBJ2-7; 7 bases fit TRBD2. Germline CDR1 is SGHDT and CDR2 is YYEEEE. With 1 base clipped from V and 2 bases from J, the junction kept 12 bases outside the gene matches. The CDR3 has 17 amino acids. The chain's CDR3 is CASSLWGGMSVPYEQYF. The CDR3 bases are TGTGCCAGCAGCTTGTGGGGGGGGATGAGCGTCCCCTACGAGCAGTACTTC.

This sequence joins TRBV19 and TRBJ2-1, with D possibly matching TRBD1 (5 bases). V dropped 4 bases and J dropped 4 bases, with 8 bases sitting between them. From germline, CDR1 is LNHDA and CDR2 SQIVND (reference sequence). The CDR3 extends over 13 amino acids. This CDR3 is CASSTTVYNEQFF. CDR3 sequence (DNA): TGTGCCAGTAGTACGACAGTTTACAATGAGCAGTTCTTC.

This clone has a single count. CDR3 in DNA: TGTGCCAGTAGGCCCCCCTGGTCCCTTTCCCCAGGGGGACACAATGAGCAGTTCTTC. Encoded protein: CASRPPWSLSPGGHNEQFF. This rearrangement joins TRBV19 to TRBJ2-1, with 7 bases fitting TRBD1. Per germline, CDR1 LNHDA and CDR2 SQIVND (reference sequence). With V trimmed by 6 bases and J by 5 bases, 22 bases remained unmatched. This CDR3 region has 19 residues.

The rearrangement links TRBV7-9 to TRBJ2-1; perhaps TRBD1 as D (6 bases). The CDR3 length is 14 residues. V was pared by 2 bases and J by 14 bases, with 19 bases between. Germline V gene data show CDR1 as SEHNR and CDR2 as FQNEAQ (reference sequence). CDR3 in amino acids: CASSLPRGVGEKFF. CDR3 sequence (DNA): TGTGCCAGCAGCTTACCCAGGGGTGTGGGTGAAAAGTTCTTC.

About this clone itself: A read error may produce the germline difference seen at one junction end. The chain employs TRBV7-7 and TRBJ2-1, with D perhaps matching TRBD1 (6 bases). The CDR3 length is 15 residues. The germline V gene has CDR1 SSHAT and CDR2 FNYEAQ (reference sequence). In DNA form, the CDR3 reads TGTGCTAGCAGCTTGGGCAGGGGATCCTACAATGAGCAGTTCTTC. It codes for CASSLGRGSYNEQFF.

The CDR3 is CASTFGASRAHPYYEQYF. As DNA, the CDR3 is TGTGCCAGCACGTTCGGGGCCTCGCGTGCTCATCCGTACTACGAGCAGTACTTC. The chain is built from TRBV7-9 and TRBJ2-7; D possibly matches TRBD1 or TRBD2 (5 bases each). There are 18 residues in the CDR3. V was trimmed by 7 bases and J by 3 bases, leaving 28 bases between them. Germline V gives CDR1 SEHNR, CDR2 FQNEAQ (reference sequence).

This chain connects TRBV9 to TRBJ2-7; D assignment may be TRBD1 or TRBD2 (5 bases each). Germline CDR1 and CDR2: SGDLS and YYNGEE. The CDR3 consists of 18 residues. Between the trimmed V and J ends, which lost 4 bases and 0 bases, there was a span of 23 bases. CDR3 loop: CASSFPSSRGGFSYEQYF. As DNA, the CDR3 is TGTGCCAGCAGCTTCCCCTCCTCCCGTGGGGGATTCTCCTACGAGCAGTACTTC.

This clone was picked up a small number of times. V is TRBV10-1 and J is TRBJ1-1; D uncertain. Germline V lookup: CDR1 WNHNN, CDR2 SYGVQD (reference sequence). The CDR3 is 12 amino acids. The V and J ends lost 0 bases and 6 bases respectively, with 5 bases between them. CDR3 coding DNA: TGCGCCAGCAGTGAGTCGTTAGCTGAAGCTTTCTTT. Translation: CASSESLAEAFF.

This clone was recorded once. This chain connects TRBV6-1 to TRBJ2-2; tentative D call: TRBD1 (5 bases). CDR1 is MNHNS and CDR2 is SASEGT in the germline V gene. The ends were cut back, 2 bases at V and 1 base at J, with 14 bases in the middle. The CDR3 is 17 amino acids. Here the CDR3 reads CASSEFLGQVNTGELFF. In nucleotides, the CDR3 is TGTGCCAGCAGTGAATTTCTCGGACAAGTGAACACCGGGGAGCTGTTTTTT.